A selection of T cell receptor beta chains follows, all from one sample in a study of blood T cell repertoires in COVID-19. The table came from immunoSEQ multiplex PCR; TCRdb's copy has only in-frame clones and leaves some out. The repertoire holds roughly 570,000 clones, with around 90% as singletons. The sequenced material came from peripheral blood. The receptor source for this set is a woman between 45 and 60 years old with COVID-19, enrolled during active disease. The CDR3 runs from the conserved cysteine through the conserved F or W. The D gene is left open where the match is weak. Clone size is shown for a subset of rows, as once, few, many or a class of expanded clone.

CDR3: CASSRDRGQDTQYF
DNA: TGTGCCAGCAGTCGGGACAGGGGGCAGGATACGCAGTATTTT
size: -
V: TRBV2
J: TRBJ2-3
D: TRBD1

CDR3: CASSFRQGSSEQYF
DNA: TGCGCCAGCAGCTTTAGACAGGGCTCCAGCGAGCAGTACTTC
size: -
V: TRBV5-1
J: TRBJ2-7
D: TRBD1

CDR3: CASRGRTVYSNQPQHF
DNA: TGTGCCAGTAGAGGACGGACAGTATATAGCAATCAGCCCCAGCATTTT
size: -
V: TRBV19
J: TRBJ1-5
D: -

CDR3: CASSLNTGELFF
DNA: TGCGCCAGCAGCCTAAATACCGGGGAGCTGTTTTTT
size: -
V: TRBV5-1
J: TRBJ2-2
D: -

CDR3: CASKSGGAAYNEQFF
DNA: TGTGCCAGCAAGTCAGGCGGGGCGGCCTACAATGAGCAGTTCTTC
size: -
V: TRBV6-5
J: TRBJ2-1
D: -

CDR3: CASRGQGGYNSPLHF
DNA: TGTGCCAGCAGGGGACAGGGGGGATATAATTCACCCCTCCACTTT
size: -
V: TRBV6-5
J: TRBJ1-6
D: TRBD1

CDR3: CASSQDAAGSGGYTF
DNA: TGTGCCAGCAGCCAAGACGCCGCGGGGAGCGGTGGCTACACCTTC
size: -
V: TRBV3-1/TRBV3-2
J: TRBJ1-2
D: -

CDR3: CASSASTGGGDEKLFF
DNA: TGTGCCAGCAGTGCCTCGACAGGGGGAGGGGATGAAAAACTGTTTTTT
size: -
V: TRBV27
J: TRBJ1-4
D: TRBD1

CDR3: CASSQTGQPNSPLHF
DNA: TGTGCCAGCAGCCAAACGGGACAGCCTAATTCACCCCTCCACTTT
size: -
V: TRBV3-1/TRBV3-2
J: TRBJ1-6
D: TRBD1

CDR3: CATRQTPNTEAFF
DNA: TGCGCCACCCGCCAAACACCGAACACTGAAGCTTTCTTT
size: -
V: TRBV10-1
J: TRBJ1-1
D: -

CDR3: CASSEGSWYTDTQYF
DNA: TGTGCCAGCAGTGAAGGCAGTTGGTACACAGATACGCAGTATTTT
size: -
V: TRBV6-1
J: TRBJ2-3
D: -

CDR3: CAWGSAGKGSNSPLHF
DNA: TGTGCCTGGGGATCTGCCGGGAAAGGTAGCAATTCACCCCTCCACTTT
size: -
V: TRBV30
J: TRBJ1-6
D: -

CDR3: CASSPKGGTEAFF
DNA: TGTGCCAGCTCACCCAAAGGGGGCACTGAAGCTTTCTTT
size: -
V: TRBV18
J: TRBJ1-1
D: -

CDR3: CSVAFQGTMNTEAFF
DNA: TGCAGCGTTGCATTCCAGGGGACTATGAACACTGAAGCTTTCTTT
size: -
V: TRBV29-1
J: TRBJ1-1
D: -

CDR3: CASSTHTDRFLAKNIQYF
DNA: TGTGCCAGCAGCACTCATACGGACAGGTTTCTAGCCAAAAACATTCAGTACTTC
size: -
V: TRBV6-2/TRBV6-3
J: TRBJ2-4
D: TRBD1

CDR3: CAWSVGGGNSPLHF
DNA: TGTGCCTGGAGTGTCGGCGGAGGTAATTCACCCCTCCACTTT
size: -
V: TRBV30
J: TRBJ1-6
D: -

CDR3: CATSREGDRASEKLFF
DNA: TGTGCCACCAGCAGGGAGGGGGACAGGGCCTCTGAAAAACTGTTTTTT
size: -
V: TRBV15
J: TRBJ1-4
D: TRBD1

CDR3: CASSSYRGVNEQFF
DNA: TGTGCCAGCAGTTCCTACAGGGGGGTCAATGAGCAGTTCTTC
size: -
V: TRBV27
J: TRBJ2-1
D: TRBD1

CDR3: CASSGARGDRRNSPLHF
DNA: TGTGCCAGCAGTGGGGCCCGGGGGGACAGGCGGAATTCACCCCTCCACTTT
size: -
V: TRBV6-1
J: TRBJ1-6
D: TRBD1

CDR3: CAWSAVILAGGRDEQFF
DNA: TGTGCCTGGAGCGCCGTAATACTAGCGGGGGGAAGGGATGAGCAGTTCTTC
size: -
V: TRBV30
J: TRBJ2-1
D: TRBD2

CDR3: CASSQFILSDTEAFF
DNA: TGTGCCAGCAGCCAATTCATCCTAAGTGACACTGAAGCTTTCTTT
size: once
V: TRBV16
J: TRBJ1-1
D: -

CDR3: CASNRDWNTGELFF
DNA: TGTGCCAGCAACCGGGATTGGAACACCGGGGAGCTGTTTTTT
size: -
V: TRBV5-6
J: TRBJ2-2
D: -

CDR3: CASSQGGSSYGYTF
DNA: TGTGCCAGCAGCCAAGGGGGATCAAGCTATGGCTACACCTTC
size: once
V: TRBV5-4
J: TRBJ1-2
D: -

CDR3: CASSPRFDRAYGYTF
DNA: TGCGCCAGCAGCCCTCGATTTGACAGGGCCTATGGCTACACCTTC
size: -
V: TRBV4-1
J: TRBJ1-2
D: TRBD1

CDR3: CATSDSETDTQYF
DNA: TGTGCCACCAGTGATTCAGAAACAGATACGCAGTATTTT
size: once
V: TRBV24-1
J: TRBJ2-3
D: -

CDR3: CATSDALAGTEETQYF
DNA: TGTGCCACCAGTGATGCCCTAGCGGGGACGGAAGAGACCCAGTACTTC
size: -
V: TRBV24-1
J: TRBJ2-5
D: TRBD2

CDR3: CASSQVRGVLYEQYF
DNA: TGCGCCAGCAGCCAAGTGCGGGGGGTGTTATACGAGCAGTACTTC
size: -
V: TRBV4-1
J: TRBJ2-7
D: TRBD2